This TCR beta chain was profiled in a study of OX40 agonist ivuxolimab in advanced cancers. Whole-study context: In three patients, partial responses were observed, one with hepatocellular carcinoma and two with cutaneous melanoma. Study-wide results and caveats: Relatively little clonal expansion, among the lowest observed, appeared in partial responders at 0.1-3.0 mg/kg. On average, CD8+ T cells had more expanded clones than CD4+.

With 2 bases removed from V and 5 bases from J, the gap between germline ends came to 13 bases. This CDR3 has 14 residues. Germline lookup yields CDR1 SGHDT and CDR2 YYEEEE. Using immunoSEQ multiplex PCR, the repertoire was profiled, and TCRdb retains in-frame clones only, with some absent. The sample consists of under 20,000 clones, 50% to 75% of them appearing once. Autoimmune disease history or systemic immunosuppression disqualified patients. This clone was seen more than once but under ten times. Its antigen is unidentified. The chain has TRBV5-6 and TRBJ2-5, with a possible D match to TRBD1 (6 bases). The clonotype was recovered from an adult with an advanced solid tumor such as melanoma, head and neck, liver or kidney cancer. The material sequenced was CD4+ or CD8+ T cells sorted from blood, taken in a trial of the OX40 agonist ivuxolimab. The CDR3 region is CASSFLSGVETQYF. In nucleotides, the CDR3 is TGTGCCAGCAGCTTTCTGTCAGGGGTGGAGACCCAGTACTTC. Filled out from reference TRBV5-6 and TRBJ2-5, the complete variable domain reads DAGVTQSPTHLIKTRGQQVTLRCSPKSGHDTVSWYQQALGQGPQFIFQYYEEEERQRGNFPDRFSGHQFPNYSSELNVNALLLGDSALYLCASSFLSGVETQYFGPGTRLLVL.